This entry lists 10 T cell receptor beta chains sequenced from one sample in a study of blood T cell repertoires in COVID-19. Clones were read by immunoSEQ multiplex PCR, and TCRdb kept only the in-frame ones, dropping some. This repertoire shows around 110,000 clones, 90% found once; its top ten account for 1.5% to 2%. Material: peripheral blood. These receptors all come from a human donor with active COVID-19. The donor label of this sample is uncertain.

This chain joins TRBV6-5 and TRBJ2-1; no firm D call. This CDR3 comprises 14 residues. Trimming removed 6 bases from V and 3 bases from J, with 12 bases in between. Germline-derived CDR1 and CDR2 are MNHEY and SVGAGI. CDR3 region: CASRPTRIYNEQFF. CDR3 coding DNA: TGTGCCAGCAGGCCGACGAGGATCTACAATGAGCAGTTCTTC.

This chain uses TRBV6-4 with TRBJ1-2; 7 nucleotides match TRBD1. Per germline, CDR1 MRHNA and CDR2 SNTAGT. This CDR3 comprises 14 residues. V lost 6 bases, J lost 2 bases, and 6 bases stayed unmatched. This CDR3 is CASRRTGGNYGYTF. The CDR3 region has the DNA TGTGCCAGCAGAAGGACAGGCGGAAACTATGGCTACACCTTC.

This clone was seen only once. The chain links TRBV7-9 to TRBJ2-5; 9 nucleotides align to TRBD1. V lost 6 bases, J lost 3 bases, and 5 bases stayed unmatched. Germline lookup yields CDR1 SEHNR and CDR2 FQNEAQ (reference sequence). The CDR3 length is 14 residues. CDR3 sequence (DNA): TGTGCCAGCAGTTCGCGGGACAGGGAAGAGACCCAGTACTTC. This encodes CASSSRDREETQYF.

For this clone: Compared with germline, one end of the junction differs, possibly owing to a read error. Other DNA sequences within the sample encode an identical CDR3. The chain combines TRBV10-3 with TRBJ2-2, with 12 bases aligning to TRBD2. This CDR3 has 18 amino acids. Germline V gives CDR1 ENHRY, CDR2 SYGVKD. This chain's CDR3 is CAISDWASGGEYTGELFF. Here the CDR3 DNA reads TGTGCCATCAGTGATTGGGCTAGCGGGGGGGAGTACACCGGGGAGCTATTTTTT.

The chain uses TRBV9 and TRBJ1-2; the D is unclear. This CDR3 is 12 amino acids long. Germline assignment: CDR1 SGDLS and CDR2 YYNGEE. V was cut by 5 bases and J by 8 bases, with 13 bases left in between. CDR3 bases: TGTGCCAGCAGATCGGGGTGGGAAGGCTACACCTTC. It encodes CASRSGWEGYTF.

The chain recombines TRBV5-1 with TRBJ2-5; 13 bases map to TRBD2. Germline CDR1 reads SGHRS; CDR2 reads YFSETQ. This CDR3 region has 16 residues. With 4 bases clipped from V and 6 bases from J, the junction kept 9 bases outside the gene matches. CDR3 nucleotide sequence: TGCGCCAGCAGCCCCTCGACTAGCGGGGGGTCCAAGACCCAGTACTTC. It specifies CASSPSTSGGSKTQYF.

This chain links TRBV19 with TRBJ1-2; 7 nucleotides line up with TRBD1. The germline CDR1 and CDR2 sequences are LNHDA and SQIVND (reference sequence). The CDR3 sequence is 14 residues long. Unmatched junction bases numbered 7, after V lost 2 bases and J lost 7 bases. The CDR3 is CASSIRDRAGGYTF. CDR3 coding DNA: TGTGCCAGTAGTATAAGAGACAGGGCTGGTGGCTACACCTTC.

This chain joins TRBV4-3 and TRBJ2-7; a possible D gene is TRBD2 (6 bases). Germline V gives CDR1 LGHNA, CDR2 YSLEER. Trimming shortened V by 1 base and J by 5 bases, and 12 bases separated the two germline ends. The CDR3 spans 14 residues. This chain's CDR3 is CASSQGLGEHEQYF. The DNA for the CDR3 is TGCGCCAGCAGCCAAGGACTAGGGGAACACGAGCAGTACTTC.

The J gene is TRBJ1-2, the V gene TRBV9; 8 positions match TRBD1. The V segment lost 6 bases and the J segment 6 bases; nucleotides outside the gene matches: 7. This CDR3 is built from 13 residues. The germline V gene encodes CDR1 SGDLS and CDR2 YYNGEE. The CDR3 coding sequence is TGTGCCAGCACCCCCGACAGGGGCCATGGCTACACCTTC. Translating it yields CASTPDRGHGYTF.

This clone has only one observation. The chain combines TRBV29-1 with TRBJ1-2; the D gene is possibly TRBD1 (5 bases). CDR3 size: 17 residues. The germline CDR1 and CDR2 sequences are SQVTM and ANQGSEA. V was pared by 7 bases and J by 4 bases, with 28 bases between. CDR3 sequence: CSANPGLATVGGYGYTF. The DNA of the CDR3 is TGCAGCGCAAATCCGGGGCTTGCAACGGTGGGAGGCTATGGCTACACCTTC.